This is a list of T cell receptor beta chains from one sample in a study of vaccination effects on CD4 cells after COVID-19. These receptors' antigens are unknown. The table came from immunoSEQ multiplex PCR; TCRdb's copy has only in-frame clones and leaves some out. Here the sample spans 15,000 to 20,000 clones, about 80% being singletons. Sequences were derived from CD4+ T cells from PBMCs cultured with HCoV-NL63 spike peptides, sampled after COVID-19 vaccination. The receptors originated from a human donor who received a COVID-19 vaccine. The CDR3 runs from the conserved cysteine through the conserved F or W. Fields, in order: D gene, J gene, clone size, V gene, CDR3 protein, CDR3 DNA. D genes are given only for firm matches. The size of a clone is reported for some rows only, either as once, few or many, or as a class for expanded clones.

D: -
J: TRBJ1-4
size: -
V: TRBV5-1
CDR3: CASSLGALEGNEKLFF
DNA: TGCGCCAGCAGCTTGGGGGCCTTAGAGGGTAATGAAAAACTGTTTTTT

D: TRBD1
J: TRBJ1-1
size: -
V: TRBV5-1
CDR3: CASSGTGGTEAFF
DNA: TGCGCCAGCAGCGGAACAGGGGGTACTGAAGCTTTCTTT

D: TRBD1
J: TRBJ1-2
size: -
V: TRBV9
CDR3: CASSGQGRKNYGYTF
DNA: TGTGCCAGCAGCGGACAGGGTAGGAAGAACTATGGCTACACCTTC

D: -
J: TRBJ1-1
size: few
V: TRBV12-3/TRBV12-4
CDR3: CASSSGVTEAFF
DNA: TGTGCCAGCAGTTCGGGGGTCACTGAAGCTTTCTTT

D: -
J: TRBJ2-1
size: -
V: TRBV19
CDR3: CASSPLTGIEQFF
DNA: TGTGCCAGTAGCCCCTTAACGGGAATTGAGCAGTTCTTC

D: -
J: TRBJ2-2
size: -
V: TRBV27
CDR3: CASSRHSLRSSGELFF
DNA: TGTGCCAGCAGCCGTCACAGTCTAAGGTCCTCCGGGGAGCTGTTTTTT

D: TRBD1
J: TRBJ1-5
size: -
V: TRBV9
CDR3: CASSAAGQVYQPQHF
DNA: TGTGCCAGCAGCGCCGCTGGACAGGTCTATCAGCCCCAGCATTTT

D: -
J: TRBJ2-5
size: -
V: TRBV29-1
CDR3: CSVVGYQETQYF
DNA: TGCAGCGTTGTTGGTTACCAAGAGACCCAGTACTTC

D: TRBD1
J: TRBJ2-1
size: -
V: TRBV5-1
CDR3: CASSLEGGAWNNEQFF
DNA: TGCGCCAGCAGCTTGGAAGGGGGCGCATGGAACAATGAGCAGTTCTTC

D: -
J: TRBJ1-5
size: few
V: TRBV28
CDR3: CASSKLDRSQPQHF
DNA: TGTGCCAGCAGTAAATTAGACAGATCCCAGCCCCAGCATTTT

D: TRBD1
J: TRBJ1-1
size: -
V: TRBV5-1
CDR3: CASRAGGFGTEAFF
DNA: TGCGCCAGCAGGGCAGGGGGCTTTGGCACTGAAGCTTTCTTT

D: -
J: TRBJ1-2
size: -
V: TRBV9
CDR3: CASSVSAGVKGGYTF
DNA: TGTGCCAGCAGCGTATCGGCAGGGGTCAAGGGTGGCTACACCTTC